Each of the 18 T cell receptor beta chains below was sequenced from the same sample in a study of blood T cell repertoires in COVID-19. The assay was immunoSEQ multiplex PCR, and TCRdb's table has in-frame clones only and misses some. The table has hundreds of thousands of clones, more than 80% seen once; the top ten hold under 0.3%. The sequenced sample was peripheral blood. The receptors stem from a woman under 30 with acute or convalescent COVID-19.

The rearrangement uses TRBV14 and TRBJ1-6; D is unclear. Germline V gene data show CDR1 as SGHDN and CDR2 as FVKESK. V lost 0 bases and J 10 bases, leaving 7 bases between the germline ends. This CDR3 has 13 amino acids. The CDR3 loop is CASSQDFRSPLHF. The CDR3 DNA is TGTGCCAGCAGCCAAGATTTCAGGTCACCCCTCCACTTT.

The J gene is TRBJ2-1, the V gene TRBV5-1, with 9 nucleotides matching TRBD1. CDR1 SGHRS and CDR2 YFSETQ come from the germline V gene. This CDR3 has 15 residues. Trimming took 5 bases from V and 5 from J; bases not matched to a gene: 8. The DNA of the CDR3 is TGCGCCAGCAGACGCTACAGGGGGCAAGACAATGAGCAGTTCTTC. It specifies CASRRYRGQDNEQFF.

The rearrangement uses TRBV7-2 and TRBJ1-2, with 10 bases matching TRBD1. Germline V lookup: CDR1 SGHTA, CDR2 FQGNSA. The trim removed 5 bases at V and 4 bases at J, leaving 10 bases unmatched. The CDR3 is made up of 16 amino acids. The CDR3 sequence: CASSPGGTGAFYGYTF. The CDR3 DNA reads TGTGCCAGCAGCCCGGGGGGGACAGGGGCCTTCTATGGCTACACCTTC.

The V and J genes are TRBV2 and TRBJ1-5, with TRBD1 as a possible D gene (6 bases). CDR1 is SNHLY and CDR2 is FYNNEI in the germline V gene. The CDR3 contains 14 residues. V was pared by 8 bases and J by 3 bases, with 14 bases between. The CDR3 DNA is TGTGCCAGCTCAAGAGGGGGTAACAATCAGCCCCAGCATTTT. Protein: CASSRGGNNQPQHF.

V and J are TRBV11-2 and TRBJ2-4; 9 bases line up with TRBD2. Trimming at V came to 3 bases and at J to 8 bases, leaving 5 bases not matched to a gene. Germline loops: CDR1 SGHAT, CDR2 FQNNGV. This CDR3 comprises 14 residues. CDR3 in DNA: TGTGCCAGCAGCTTGTCGGCGGGGGGGGACATTCAGTACTTC. Amino acid sequence: CASSLSAGGDIQYF.

The chain couples TRBV7-9 to TRBJ1-2, with 7 positions matching TRBD1. This CDR3 spans 13 amino acids. CDR1 and CDR2 (germline): SEHNR, FQNEAQ (reference sequence). With 6 bases clipped from V and 3 bases from J, the junction kept 4 bases outside the gene matches. In nucleotides, the CDR3 is TGTGCCAGCAGGCACACAGGGGACTATGGCTACACCTTC. Translating gives CASRHTGDYGYTF.

In DNA, the CDR3 is TGTGCCAGCAGCCGGCCTGACAAATATGGCTACACCTTC. Protein product: CASSRPDKYGYTF. The chain couples TRBV6-5 to TRBJ1-2, with no clear D. V was trimmed by 6 bases and J by 5 bases, leaving 13 bases between them. CDR3 length equals 13 residues. Germline lookup yields CDR1 MNHEY and CDR2 SVGAGI.

The gene calls are TRBV28 and TRBJ2-5; TRBD2 is a possible D gene (5 bases). The CDR3 is 11 amino acids. The germline V gene has CDR1 MDHEN and CDR2 SYDVKM. V was cut by 5 bases and J by 5 bases, with 6 bases left in between. CDR3 residues: CASSTGETQYF. The CDR3 nucleotides read TGTGCCAGCAGTACGGGGGAGACCCAGTACTTC.

This chain links TRBV4-1 with TRBJ1-4, with a tentative D call TRBD1 (5 bases). This CDR3 is 16 amino acids long. Trimming stripped 0 bases from V and 1 base from J, with 9 bases between. Looked up from germline, CDR1 is MGHRA and CDR2 is YSYEKL. CDR3 nucleotides: TGCGCCAGCAGCCAAGACAGGGTTGAAACTAATGAAAAACTGTTTTTT. Translation gives CASSQDRVETNEKLFF.

This chain joins TRBV28 and TRBJ2-7, with D possibly TRBD1 on 6 matching bases. Germline CDR1 MDHEN, CDR2 SYDVKM. The V and J ends lost 2 bases and 4 bases respectively, with 9 bases between them. The CDR3 extends over 13 amino acids. DNA for the CDR3: TGTGCCAGCAGTTTACCAGGGGTATACGAGCAGTACTTC. Protein sequence: CASSLPGVYEQYF.

The chain uses TRBV9 and TRBJ1-4; TRBD1 matches 9 bases. The CDR3 loop spans 15 amino acids. Looked up from germline, CDR1 is SGDLS and CDR2 is YYNGEE. Losses at the gene ends were 3 bases for V and 5 bases for J; bases not matched to a gene: 5. Here the CDR3 reads CASSAKGQGNEKLFF. CDR3 DNA sequence: TGTGCCAGCAGCGCAAAGGGACAGGGCAATGAAAAACTGTTTTTT.

The chain couples TRBV6-5 to TRBJ2-7; TRBD2 agrees at 7 bases. Trimming at V came to 5 bases and at J to 0 bases, leaving 1 base not matched to a gene. Looked up from germline, CDR1 is MNHEY and CDR2 is SVGAGI. This CDR3 has 13 amino acids. DNA of the CDR3: TGTGCCAGCAGTAAGCGGGGCTCCTACGAGCAGTACTTC. The encoded protein is CASSKRGSYEQYF.

The chain links TRBV11-2 to TRBJ2-3; perhaps TRBD2 as D (7 bases). Per germline, CDR1 SGHAT and CDR2 FQNNGV. The V end lost 1 base, the J end lost 2 bases, and 13 bases lay between the germline ends. This CDR3 region has 16 residues. The CDR3 bases are TGTGCCAGCAGCTTAGTACCCGGGGGGCTCACAGATACGCAGTATTTT. Translating gives CASSLVPGGLTDTQYF.

The rearrangement joins TRBV28 to TRBJ1-2; 8 nucleotides agree with TRBD1. Germline V gene lookup returns CDR1 MDHEN and CDR2 SYDVKM. Unmatched junction bases numbered 5, after V lost 0 bases and J lost 2 bases. The CDR3 totals 16 residues. The CDR3 is CASSLWGTGDNYGYTF. CDR3 in DNA: TGTGCCAGCAGTTTATGGGGGACAGGTGACAACTATGGCTACACCTTC.

This clone has a handful of counts. V usage is TRBV6-2 or TRBV6-3 and J usage is TRBJ1-2; D is undetermined. Trimming took off 0 bases at V and 2 bases at J, with 25 bases between the two ends. CDR3 length: 20 amino acids. Per germline, CDR1 MNHEY and CDR2 SVGEGT. The CDR3 loop reads CASSYSIAGSRSLLNYGYTF. The CDR3 DNA sequence: TGTGCCAGCAGTTACTCAATAGCCGGATCGAGGTCGCTCCTGAACTATGGCTACACCTTC.

J is TRBJ1-2 and V is TRBV27; 7 bases match TRBD1. Germline loops: CDR1 MNHEY, CDR2 SMNVEV (reference sequence). There are 13 residues in the CDR3. V was pared by 5 bases and J by 4 bases, with 4 bases of the junction left unmatched. CDR3 sequence: CASSGRDSYGYTF. The CDR3 region has the DNA TGTGCCAGCAGTGGAAGGGACAGCTATGGCTACACCTTC.

The gene calls are TRBV27 and TRBJ1-2; 8 positions match TRBD1. J gave up 7 bases and V 6 bases, and 10 bases lay outside the gene matches. Germline CDR1 MNHEY, CDR2 SMNVEV (reference sequence). CDR3 length: 14 amino acids. CDR3 sequence reads: CASRVDREQGGYTF. CDR3 nucleotide sequence: TGTGCCAGCAGAGTGGACAGGGAACAAGGTGGCTACACCTTC.

This sequence joins TRBV28 and TRBJ1-2; 12 bases are a match to TRBD1. Trimming removed 8 bases from V and 8 bases from J; junction bases left unmatched: 9. CDR1 and CDR2 from the germline V gene are MDHEN and SYDVKM. The CDR3 runs 14 residues. The CDR3 loop reads CASLSGTGGEGYTF. The CDR3 nucleotides read TGTGCCAGCCTGTCCGGGACAGGGGGCGAGGGCTACACCTTC.